The 11 T cell receptor beta chains below were found in one sample sequenced in a study of cytomegalovirus exposure and HLA in healthy donors. Profiled with immunoSEQ multiplex PCR; TCRdb holds only in-frame clones, not every one. The sample consists of tens of thousands of clones, over 90% of them appearing once. The specimen sequenced was PBMCs. The receptors derive from a man between 18 and 29 years old in good health and CMV-seronegative.

The V gene is TRBV6-1, the J gene TRBJ2-1; 12 bases align to TRBD2. Trimming cost V 7 bases and J 6 bases; bases outside gene matches: 7. The CDR3 contains 15 residues. The germline gives CDR1 MNHNS, CDR2 SASEGT. CDR3 region: CASTSTSGRGNEQFF. CDR3 DNA: TGTGCCAGCACGTCGACTAGCGGGAGAGGCAATGAGCAGTTCTTC.

This clone was seen once. The rearrangement links TRBV28 to TRBJ2-2; 7 bases map to TRBD1. Germline V CDR1 and CDR2: MDHEN, SYDVKM. Trimming cost V 6 bases and J 5 bases; bases outside gene matches: 6. This CDR3 contains 14 residues. The CDR3 coding sequence is TGTGCCAGCAGAAAGGGGGCAGGTACCGGGGAGCTGTTTTTT. Translation gives CASRKGAGTGELFF.

The V call is TRBV7-2, the J call TRBJ2-1, with D unclear. The CDR3 is 11 amino acids. V was pared by 4 bases and J by 10 bases, with 8 bases between. Germline V CDR1 and CDR2: SGHTA, FQGNSA. The CDR3 DNA follows: TGTGCCAGCAGCTCCCGCAGGGAGCAGTTCTTC. Protein product: CASSSRREQFF.

The rearrangement links TRBV5-1 to TRBJ1-1; 8 bases are shared with TRBD1. CDR3 length: 15 amino acids. V dropped 4 bases and J dropped 0; count of bases not matched to a gene: 5. Germline V gene data show CDR1 as SGHRS and CDR2 as YFSETQ. CDR3 loop: CASSGSGGLNTEAFF. CDR3 DNA sequence: TGCGCCAGCAGCGGGTCAGGGGGCCTGAACACTGAAGCTTTCTTT.

CDR3: CASSLERARNTEAFF. In DNA form, the CDR3 reads TGTGCCAGCAGCTTAGAGAGGGCACGGAACACTGAAGCTTTCTTT. This rearrangement joins TRBV7-9 to TRBJ1-1; D is ambiguous. This CDR3 has 15 residues. The V end was cut by 1 base, the J end by 1 base, with 10 bases between. Germline V CDR1 and CDR2: SEHNR, FQNEAQ (reference sequence).

The chain has TRBV11-1 and TRBJ2-7; 8 nucleotides align to TRBD2. The J segment lost 2 bases and the V segment lost 5 bases, leaving 11 bases of the junction unmatched. The length of the CDR3 is 16 residues. Looked up from germline, CDR1 is SGHAT and CDR2 is FQDESV (reference sequence). CDR3 residues: CASSPDEREIPYEQYF. As DNA, the CDR3 is TGTGCCAGCAGCCCTGATGAGCGGGAGATCCCCTACGAGCAGTACTTC.

The CDR3 is CASSITSAGPSYEQYF. The CDR3, as DNA: TGTGCCAGCAGTATAACTAGCGCGGGTCCATCCTACGAGCAGTACTTC. The chain carries TRBV28 and TRBJ2-7; the match to TRBD2 covers 7 bases. Trimming at V came to 5 bases and at J to 1 base, leaving 11 bases not matched to a gene. CDR1 is MDHEN, CDR2 SYDVKM, per germline. There are 16 residues in the CDR3.

This chain connects TRBV4-1 to TRBJ2-1; TRBD2 matches at 9 bases. V gave up 0 bases and J gave up 8 bases; unmatched junction bases: 8. Germline V lookup: CDR1 MGHRA, CDR2 YSYEKL. This CDR3 contains 16 residues. The DNA for the CDR3 is TGCGCCAGCAGCCAAGAAGAAGGGCGGGAGGGCTATGAGCAGTTCTTC. Protein sequence: CASSQEEGREGYEQFF.

In DNA form, the CDR3 reads TGCAGCGCAGAAGCGGGACAGGGGGCCAAAGAGCAGTACTTC. Translated: CSAEAGQGAKEQYF. The J gene is TRBJ2-7, the V gene TRBV29-1, with 12 nucleotides matching TRBD1. The CDR3 is 14 residues long. Germline CDR1 SQVTM, CDR2 ANQGSEA. Trimming at V came to 7 bases and at J to 7 bases, leaving 11 bases not matched to a gene.

This clone was detected once. The chain couples TRBV4-3 to TRBJ2-2; TRBD1 is a possible D gene (6 bases). The V gene's germline CDR1 is LGHNA and CDR2 YSLEER. Trimming stripped 4 bases from V and 3 bases from J, with 9 bases between. The CDR3 covers 14 residues. The CDR3 coding sequence is TGCGCCAGCAGCCGAGGGGGTGACACCGGGGAGCTGTTTTTT. Its translation: CASSRGGDTGELFF.

The chain couples TRBV5-6 to TRBJ1-5; no reliable D call. This CDR3 is built from 14 residues. The germline V gene has CDR1 SGHDT and CDR2 YYEEEE. V lost 0 bases to trimming and J lost 4 bases, with 8 bases between them. In nucleotides, the CDR3 is TGTGCCAGCAGCTTGGAGCCCCCGAATCAGCCCCAGCATTTT. The encoded protein is CASSLEPPNQPQHF.